The 25 T cell receptor beta chains presented below share a single source sample, sequenced in a study of neurological immune-mediated disorders. Each CDR3 protein is one row after TCRdb ran MiXCR on the 5' RACE reads. The sample has 20,000 to 30,000 distinct CDR3 sequences, about 6.7% seen once. Sequencing was carried out using PBMCs. These receptors all come from a woman aged 40 to 50 in good health.

This clonotype was picked up many times. The chain uses TRBV20-1 and TRBJ2-4; 7 bases are shared with TRBD1. The CDR3 length is 13 residues. Germline V gives CDR1 DFQATT, CDR2 SNEGSKA (reference sequence). J was trimmed by 6 bases and V by 0 bases; bases with no gene match: 2. CDR3 sequence: CSARDGTANIQYF. CDR3 DNA: TGCAGTGCTAGAGACGGGACAGCAAACATTCAGTACTTC.

This clonotype showed up many times. The rearrangement uses TRBV20-1 and TRBJ2-3, with 8 nucleotides matching TRBD2. J lost 9 bases, V lost 5 bases, and 19 bases had no gene match. Germline loops: CDR1 DFQATT, CDR2 SNEGSKA (reference sequence). The CDR3 is 16 residues long. CDR3 nucleotides: TGCAGTGCTCACGGGCTAGCGGGCCGCCCCACGGGGACGCAGTATTTT. It translates to CSAHGLAGRPTGTQYF.

In this sample, this clonotype turned up many times. The rearrangement joins TRBV7-7 to TRBJ2-1, with 9 bases aligning to TRBD1. Trimming removed 5 bases from V and 8 bases from J; junction bases left unmatched: 4. The CDR3 loop spans 13 amino acids. Per the germline V gene, CDR1 is SSHAT and CDR2 is FNYEAQ (reference sequence). In DNA form, the CDR3 reads TGTGCCAGCAGCCCGGACAGGGGCCATGAGCAGTTCTTC. Its protein is CASSPDRGHEQFF.

This clonotype appeared many times. J is TRBJ2-5 and V is TRBV10-3; D gene ambiguous. Trimming left V 2 bases short and J 5 bases short, with 6 bases between. The CDR3 runs to 12 residues. Germline V gene lookup returns CDR1 ENHRY and CDR2 SYGVKD. As DNA, the CDR3 is TGTGCCATCAGTGAGATCGGGGAGACCCAGTACTTC. It specifies CAISEIGETQYF.

In this sample, this clonotype turned up many times. This chain joins TRBV28 and TRBJ2-3, with a possible D match to TRBD1 (6 bases). CDR3 length equals 14 residues. Per germline, CDR1 MDHEN and CDR2 SYDVKM. V gave up 3 bases and J gave up 4 bases, with 11 bases separating them. Here the CDR3 DNA reads TGTGCCAGCAGTTTTAGTAGGGGGTCAGATACGCAGTATTTT. As protein: CASSFSRGSDTQYF. The full variable domain, completed using reference TRBV28 and TRBJ2-3, is DVKVTQSSRYLVKRTGEKVFLECVQDMDHENMFWYRQDPGLGLRLIYFSYDVKMKEKGDIPEGYSVSREKKERFSLILESASTNQTSMYLCASSFSRGSDTQYFGPGTRLTVL.

This clonotype was counted at least ten times. The V gene is TRBV5-1, the J gene TRBJ1-5; tentative D call: TRBD1 (5 bases). The V end was cut by 4 bases, the J end by 6 bases, with 14 bases between. The germline V gene encodes CDR1 SGHRS and CDR2 YFSETQ. This CDR3 spans 14 amino acids. The CDR3 DNA follows: TGCGCCAGCAGCCTGGACGGGGCTGGTCAGCCCCAGCATTTT. It is translated as CASSLDGAGQPQHF. The full variable domain, with the rest looked up from reference TRBV5-1 and TRBJ1-5, is KAGVTQTPRYLIKTRGQQVTLSCSPISGHRSVSWYQQTPGQGLQFLFEYFSETQRNKGNFPGRFSGRQFSNSRSEMNVSTLELGDSALYLCASSLDGAGQPQHFGDGTRLSIL.

This clonotype has ten or more counts. The rearrangement uses TRBV20-1 and TRBJ1-2; TRBD1 matches 12 bases. The V gene's germline CDR1 is DFQATT and CDR2 SNEGSKA (reference sequence). The length of the CDR3 is 14 residues. The V gene end was trimmed by 3 bases and the J gene end by 7 bases; junction bases not matched to a gene: 6. CDR3 in amino acids: CSASMGQGASGYTF. In nucleotides, the CDR3 is TGCAGTGCTAGTATGGGACAGGGGGCCAGTGGCTACACCTTC.

The table lists this clonotype with many counts. The J gene is TRBJ2-5, the V gene TRBV20-1, with no clear D. Trimming shortened V by 0 bases and J by 5 bases, and 16 bases separated the two germline ends. The CDR3 is 15 amino acids. Germline V gene lookup returns CDR1 DFQATT and CDR2 SNEGSKA (reference sequence). CDR3 loop: CSAREPRTVGETQYF. In DNA, the CDR3 is TGCAGTGCTAGAGAACCACGGACGGTTGGCGAGACCCAGTACTTC.

There are many counts of this clonotype. The chain employs TRBV5-1 and TRBJ2-1, with 15 bases identical to TRBD2. V shed 4 bases, J shed 6 bases, and the junction held 11 bases outside the gene matches. The CDR3 loop spans 18 amino acids. CDR1 and CDR2 from the germline V gene are SGHRS and YFSETQ. CDR3 bases: TGCGCCAGCAGCATAAAACCAGGACTAGCGGGAGGGGTCAATGAGCAGTTCTTC. Amino acids: CASSIKPGLAGGVNEQFF.

This sequence joins TRBV24-1 and TRBJ2-1; no clear D gene. The CDR3 has 14 amino acids. V dropped 1 base and J dropped 5 bases, with 8 bases sitting between them. CDR1 KGHDR and CDR2 SFDVKD come from the germline V gene. CDR3 nucleotides: TGTGCCACCAGTGATTTCGGACCGAACAATGAGCAGTTCTTC. It codes for CATSDFGPNNEQFF.

This clonotype was seen many times. The V gene is TRBV7-2, the J gene TRBJ2-1; 15 bases agree with TRBD2. With 5 bases clipped from V and 6 bases from J, the junction kept 5 bases outside the gene matches. The CDR3 loop spans 16 amino acids. The germline gives CDR1 SGHTA, CDR2 FQGNSA. CDR3 DNA: TGTGCCAGCAGCCTAGGACTAGCGGGAGGGGCCAATGAGCAGTTCTTC. Translation: CASSLGLAGGANEQFF. Complete variable domain (other parts from reference TRBV7-2 and TRBJ2-1): GAGVSQSPSNKVTEKGKDVELRCDPISGHTALYWYRQSLGQGLEFLIYFQGNSAPDKSGLPSDRFSAERTGGSVSTLTIQRTQQEDSAVYLCASSLGLAGGANEQFFGPGTRLTVL.

This clonotype came up many times. The chain joins TRBV20-1 to TRBJ2-5, with TRBD2 matching 12 bases. The CDR3 has 14 amino acids. Unmatched junction bases numbered 3, after V lost 3 bases and J lost 4 bases. CDR1 and CDR2 from the germline V gene are DFQATT and SNEGSKA (reference sequence). CDR3 in DNA: TGCAGTGCTAGTACTAGCGGGAGGCCAGAGACCCAGTACTTC. Its protein is CSASTSGRPETQYF.

For the CDR3, the DNA is TGCAGTGCTAGTTGGGCTGGGATAAACACTGAAGCTTTCTTT. It is translated as CSASWAGINTEAFF. The genes are TRBV20-1 and TRBJ1-1; D uncertain. The CDR3 extends over 14 amino acids. Germline CDR1 DFQATT, CDR2 SNEGSKA (reference sequence). Trimming stripped 3 bases from V and 2 bases from J, with 13 bases between.

This clonotype has a count of ten or more. This sequence joins TRBV20-1 and TRBJ2-3; perhaps TRBD2 as D (5 bases). The CDR3 totals 17 residues. Trimming took 3 bases from V and 2 from J, leaving 21 bases between them. Germline CDR1 reads DFQATT; CDR2 reads SNEGSKA (reference sequence). The CDR3 loop reads CSASHVWGERNTDTQYF. DNA for the CDR3: TGCAGTGCTAGTCATGTCTGGGGAGAGCGGAACACAGATACGCAGTATTTT.

This clonotype appeared a few times. The CDR3 loop is CASSPSGGTPYEQYF. The CDR3 DNA reads as TGTGCCAGCAGCCCCTCTGGCGGGACGCCCTACGAGCAGTACTTC. This chain links TRBV7-2 with TRBJ2-7; tentative D call: TRBD2 (6 bases). The germline V gene has CDR1 SGHTA and CDR2 FQGNSA. V lost 5 bases and J lost 2, with 16 bases in between. The CDR3 extends over 15 amino acids. Filled out from reference TRBV7-2 and TRBJ2-7, the complete variable domain reads GAGVSQSPSNKVTEKGKDVELRCDPISGHTALYWYRQSLGQGLEFLIYFQGNSAPDKSGLPSDRFSAERTGGSVSTLTIQRTQQEDSAVYLCASSPSGGTPYEQYFGPGTRLTVT.

This clonotype showed up many times. This chain uses TRBV20-1 with TRBJ1-6, with no clear D. V lost 6 bases, J lost 5 bases, and 14 bases lay in between. There are 14 residues in the CDR3. Germline CDR1 reads DFQATT; CDR2 reads SNEGSKA (reference sequence). Here the CDR3 reads CSAPSHGNNSPLHF. For the CDR3, the DNA is TGCAGTGCCCCCTCGCACGGGAATAATTCACCCCTCCACTTT.

In this sample, this clonotype turned up many times. The chain joins TRBV5-1 to TRBJ2-1; TRBD2 might be the D (6 bases). Deletions cut 3 bases from V and 0 bases from J, with 13 bases between. This CDR3 has 16 amino acids. The germline V gene has CDR1 SGHRS and CDR2 YFSETQ. CDR3 DNA: TGCGCCAGCAGCTCCCCGGGAGCTAGCTCCTACAATGAGCAGTTCTTC. Translating gives CASSSPGASSYNEQFF.

At least ten counts were recorded for this clonotype. The chain combines TRBV5-1 with TRBJ2-3; 10 bases are shared with TRBD2. This CDR3 contains 16 residues. With V trimmed by 7 bases and J by 1 base, 9 bases remained unmatched. Germline CDR1 and CDR2: SGHRS and YFSETQ. This chain's CDR3 is CASAQRLAGGTDTQYF. CDR3 in DNA: TGCGCCAGCGCACAAAGGCTAGCGGGAGGCACAGATACGCAGTATTTT.

The J gene is TRBJ2-7, the V gene TRBV20-1, with D possibly TRBD2 on 6 matching bases. Per the germline V gene, CDR1 is DFQATT and CDR2 is SNEGSKA (reference sequence). V was shortened by 6 bases and J by 1 base, with 19 bases between the two germline ends. The CDR3 totals 15 residues. CDR3 region: CSAPSGLARSYEQYF. DNA of the CDR3: TGCAGTGCCCCATCGGGGCTAGCGAGGTCCTACGAGCAGTACTTC.

This clonotype was counted many times. J is TRBJ2-5 and V is TRBV20-1; TRBD2 agrees at 15 bases. With 5 bases clipped from V and 1 base from J, the junction kept 2 bases outside the gene matches. Germline CDR1 is DFQATT and CDR2 is SNEGSKA (reference sequence). The CDR3 sequence is 15 residues long. CDR3 region: CSAGTSGRLQETQYF. The CDR3 DNA follows: TGCAGTGCTGGGACTAGCGGGAGGCTCCAAGAGACCCAGTACTTC.

In its sample, this clonotype is medium-sized. The rearrangement joins TRBV20-1 to TRBJ2-7, with 9 bases fitting TRBD1. The CDR3 extends over 17 amino acids. Germline-derived CDR1 and CDR2 are DFQATT and SNEGSKA (reference sequence). The V and J ends lost 0 bases and 3 bases, in that order; junction bases with no gene match: 12. For the CDR3, the DNA is TGCAGTGCTAGAGATGGGACAGGGCAGTCCCGTTTCTACGAGCAGTACTTC. Its translation: CSARDGTGQSRFYEQYF.

In its sample, this clonotype was seen many times. The V call is TRBV27, the J call TRBJ2-1, with 7 bases aligning to TRBD2. Germline lookup yields CDR1 MNHEY and CDR2 SMNVEV (reference sequence). This CDR3 has 15 residues. The V segment lost 5 bases and the J segment 8 bases; nucleotides outside the gene matches: 12. The CDR3 DNA is TGTGCCAGCAGTGTCGGAGGGAGGGCCTGGCATGAGCAGTTCTTC. Translation gives CASSVGGRAWHEQFF.

At least ten counts were recorded for this clonotype. V usage is TRBV5-5 and J usage is TRBJ2-1, with D maybe TRBD1 (5 bases). V lost 0 bases and J lost 4, with 11 bases in between. The CDR3 totals 15 residues. CDR1 is SGHKS, CDR2 YYEKEE, per germline (reference sequence). CDR3 sequence: CASSLGRVLYNEQFF. In DNA, the CDR3 is TGTGCCAGCAGCTTGGGCAGGGTGTTATACAATGAGCAGTTCTTC.

This clonotype was seen repeatedly, ten times or more. CDR3 residues: CASSRDPKGPEAFF. The CDR3 nucleotides are TGTGCCAGCAGCCGGGACCCGAAAGGCCCTGAAGCTTTCTTT. This chain uses TRBV5-5 with TRBJ1-1, with a tentative D call TRBD1 (5 bases). The CDR3 sequence is 14 residues long. Trimming pared 4 bases from V and 6 bases from J, leaving 16 bases between. Germline values: CDR1 SGHKS, CDR2 YYEKEE (reference sequence).

This clonotype showed up many times. V and J are TRBV20-1 and TRBJ2-5, with D perhaps matching TRBD1 or TRBD2 (6 bases each). Germline assignment: CDR1 DFQATT and CDR2 SNEGSKA (reference sequence). The CDR3 is 15 residues long. V was trimmed by 1 base and J by 6 bases, leaving 18 bases between them. CDR3 nucleotides: TGCAGTGCTAGAGGGGGGGCGATCGGTCCAAAGACCCAGTACTTC. Residues: CSARGGAIGPKTQYF.